A single sample is the source of the 25 T cell receptor beta chains below, sequenced in a study of T-cell memory formation after mild COVID-19 (dated by TCRdb to about 2021). Libraries came from 5' RACE. Sequencing used an Illumina NovaSeq 6000. The public reads were run again by TCRdb, first through fastp at Q25 and then through MiXCR, and only productive beta chains were kept. One record per CDR3 amino acid sequence lists the most common genes and DNA. This sample gives around 320,000 distinct CDR3 sequences in total; 14% of them show up just once. 21% of the sample belongs to the ten largest clones. What was sequenced was PBMCs or a T cell subset sorted from them (not recorded which). The origin of the receptors is a man in his late teens or twenties who had mild COVID-19 (a few samples of this study predate the infection). The sample titles of this study are shuffled in the database, so cell type and time point are left out; the donor was told from shared clones.

The rearrangement joins TRBV7-6 to TRBJ2-5; D unclear. Germline V CDR1 and CDR2: SGHVS, FNYEAQ. This CDR3 contains 12 residues. The V end lost 2 bases, the J end lost 5 bases, and 6 bases lay between the germline ends. CDR3 nucleotide sequence: TGTGCCAGCAGCTTACCCGAGGAGACCCAGTACTTC. This gives the protein CASSLPEETQYF.

This clonotype was found a few times. The chain recombines TRBV4-2 with TRBJ2-3, with a possible D match to TRBD2 (6 bases). CDR1 is LGHNA and CDR2 is YNFKEQ in the germline V gene. This CDR3 has 16 residues. Trimming took off 0 bases at V and 1 base at J, with 11 bases between the two ends. The CDR3 DNA follows: TGTGCCAGCAGCCAAGATCTGGGCGGGGGCACAGATACGCAGTATTTT. Translated: CASSQDLGGGTDTQYF.

In this sample, this clonotype turned up a few times. J is TRBJ2-5 and V is TRBV27, with 7 bases matching TRBD1. The CDR3 totals 13 residues. V was clipped by 4 bases and J by 6 bases; unmatched bases: 5. CDR1 is MNHEY, CDR2 SMNVEV, per germline (reference sequence). Here the CDR3 reads CASSSTGEKTQYF. CDR3 bases: TGTGCCAGCAGTTCTACAGGGGAGAAGACCCAGTACTTC.

The V and J genes are TRBV29-1 and TRBJ2-5, with 9 bases identical to TRBD1. The CDR3 has 14 amino acids. CDR1 is SQVTM and CDR2 is ANQGSEA in the germline V gene. V shed 4 bases, J shed 5 bases, and the junction held 8 bases outside the gene matches. The CDR3 here is CSVVDRGDGETQYF. The CDR3 coding sequence is TGCAGCGTTGTCGACAGGGGGGACGGGGAGACCCAGTACTTC. Together with reference TRBV29-1 and TRBJ2-5, the CDR3 gives the full variable domain: SAVISQKPSRDICQRGTSLTIQCQVDSQVTMMFWYRQQPGQSLTLIATANQGSEATYESGFVIDKFPISRPNLTFSTLTVSNMSPEDSSIYLCSVVDRGDGETQYFGPGTRLLVL.

This clonotype has ten or more counts. This chain links TRBV20-1 with TRBJ2-1, with no clear D. The germline V and J ends were trimmed by 6 bases and 5 bases, with 5 bases remaining between them. In germline, CDR1 is DFQATT, CDR2 SNEGSKA (reference sequence). This CDR3 is 10 amino acids long. CDR3: CSAQDNEQFF. CDR3 in DNA: TGCAGTGCCCAGGACAATGAGCAGTTCTTC.

V and J are TRBV4-3 and TRBJ1-2, with 9 nucleotides matching TRBD1. Losses at the gene ends were 1 base for V and 5 bases for J; bases not matched to a gene: 8. There are 16 residues in the CDR3. Germline assignment: CDR1 LGHNA and CDR2 YSLEER. The CDR3: CASSQVPGQGTYGYTF. Written as DNA, the CDR3 is TGCGCCAGCAGCCAAGTCCCGGGACAGGGAACGTATGGCTACACCTTC.

This clonotype has just a few counts. The V and J genes are TRBV6-2 or TRBV6-3 and TRBJ1-2; D gene ambiguous. Germline V CDR1 and CDR2: MNHEY, SVGEGT. The CDR3 loop spans 15 amino acids. Trimming shortened V by 2 bases and J by 4 bases, and 14 bases separated the two germline ends. CDR3 loop: CASSYPSGYGYGYTF. The CDR3 nucleotides read TGTGCCAGCAGTTACCCCTCGGGGTACGGCTATGGCTACACCTTC.

This clonotype came up a few times. J is TRBJ2-7 and V is TRBV7-2, with 9 positions matching TRBD2. V dropped 5 bases and J dropped 4; count of bases not matched to a gene: 9. Germline loops: CDR1 SGHTA, CDR2 FQGNSA. This CDR3 comprises 15 residues. The DNA for the CDR3 is TGTGCCAGCAGCACGCGGGGGGGCTCCTTTTACGAGCAGTACTTC. Translation gives CASSTRGGSFYEQYF.

This clonotype appeared many times. The rearrangement uses TRBV9 and TRBJ1-2; D might be TRBD1 (6 bases). This CDR3 comprises 14 residues. V was trimmed by 4 bases and J by 5 bases, leaving 15 bases between them. The germline CDR1 and CDR2 sequences are SGDLS and YYNGEE. The CDR3 sequence: CASSLRGGGYGYTF. The DNA for the CDR3 is TGTGCCAGCAGCCTCCGGGGGGGCGGGTATGGCTACACCTTC.

This clonotype appeared a few times. This chain uses TRBV5-4 with TRBJ2-5; possibly TRBD1 or TRBD2 for D (6 bases each). Germline-derived CDR1 and CDR2 are SGHNT and YYREEE (reference sequence). V gave up 0 bases and J gave up 6 bases, with 12 bases separating them. The CDR3 covers 14 residues. This CDR3 reads CASSLEGGGKTQYF. The CDR3 coding sequence is TGTGCCAGCAGCTTGGAGGGGGGCGGCAAGACCCAGTACTTC.

The chain combines TRBV5-6 with TRBJ2-5; a possible D gene is TRBD1 (5 bases). V lost 5 bases and J lost 5, with 13 bases in between. CDR1 is SGHDT, CDR2 YYEEEE, per germline. This CDR3 is 13 amino acids long. CDR3 DNA: TGTGCCAGCAGTCGGACAACCGGGGAGACCCAGTACTTC. Translating it yields CASSRTTGETQYF.

The chain recombines TRBV6-5 with TRBJ2-7; perhaps TRBD2 as D (5 bases). This CDR3 is built from 15 residues. The ends were cut back, 3 bases at V and 5 bases at J, with 17 bases in the middle. Germline assignment: CDR1 MNHEY and CDR2 SVGAGI. CDR3 in DNA: TGTGCCAGCAGTTATAATGAGGGAGAAGGTAACGAGCAGTACTTC. This translates into CASSYNEGEGNEQYF.

The rearrangement links TRBV12-3 or TRBV12-4 to TRBJ2-2; D not resolved. V shed 4 bases and J shed 4 bases, with 10 bases lying between them. This CDR3 spans 14 amino acids. The CDR3 spells CASSSQLRTGELFF. Written as DNA, the CDR3 is TGTGCCAGCAGTTCCCAGTTGCGCACCGGGGAGCTGTTTTTT.

This clonotype was seen many times. The rearrangement uses TRBV7-9 and TRBJ2-5, with D unresolved. Germline values: CDR1 SEHNR, CDR2 FQNEAQ (reference sequence). CDR3 size: 14 residues. Trimming stripped 3 bases from V and 4 bases from J, with 12 bases between. The chain's CDR3 is CASSFSKTAETQYF. The DNA of the CDR3 is TGTGCCAGCAGCTTTTCAAAAACGGCAGAGACCCAGTACTTC.

In this sample, this clonotype turned up many times. The CDR3 region has the DNA TGCGCCAGCAGTGGGACAGGGGGTGCGGATACGCAGTATTTT. This encodes CASSGTGGADTQYF. The V and J genes are TRBV5-1 and TRBJ2-3; TRBD1 matches 11 bases. The CDR3 contains 14 residues. Germline-derived CDR1 and CDR2 are SGHRS and YFSETQ. Trimming removed 5 bases from V and 6 bases from J; junction bases left unmatched: 5.

The rearrangement links TRBV9 to TRBJ2-3, with TRBD1 as a possible D gene (5 bases). CDR3 length: 16 residues. Trimming removed 4 bases from V and 0 bases from J, with 15 bases in between. Germline CDR1 reads SGDLS; CDR2 reads YYNGEE. CDR3 nucleotides: TGTGCCAGCAGCCCTAATTCCCAGGGAAGCACAGATACGCAGTATTTT. Translated: CASSPNSQGSTDTQYF.

The rearrangement joins TRBV11-3 to TRBJ2-7, with TRBD1 as a possible D gene (6 bases). Deletions cut 4 bases from V and 1 base from J, with 17 bases between. CDR3 length: 16 amino acids. Per the germline V gene, CDR1 is SGHNT and CDR2 is YENEEA. This chain's CDR3 is CASSWKQGRGSYEQYV. The CDR3 coding sequence is TGTGCCAGCAGCTGGAAACAGGGAAGAGGGTCCTACGAGCAGTACGTC.

This clonotype was detected only a few times. The V gene is TRBV5-6, the J gene TRBJ2-1; D could derive from TRBD1 or TRBD2 (5 bases each). Germline lookup yields CDR1 SGHDT and CDR2 YYEEEE. Trimming removed 2 bases from V and 0 bases from J, with 24 bases in between. CDR3 size: 20 residues. CDR3 bases: TGTGCCAGCAGCTTACTCGGGACGGCCAGTTTCGCATACTCCTACAATGAGCAGTTCTTC. It is translated as CASSLLGTASFAYSYNEQFF. Filled out from reference TRBV5-6 and TRBJ2-1, the complete variable domain reads DAGVTQSPTHLIKTRGQQVTLRCSPKSGHDTVSWYQQALGQGPQFIFQYYEEEERQRGNFPDRFSGHQFPNYSSELNVNALLLGDSALYLCASSLLGTASFAYSYNEQFFGPGTRLTVL.

This chain joins TRBV5-6 and TRBJ1-4, with no clear D. The CDR3 is 16 residues long. The V and J ends lost 4 bases and 0 bases respectively, with 13 bases between them. Germline V gene lookup returns CDR1 SGHDT and CDR2 YYEEEE. As DNA, the CDR3 is TGTGCCAGCAGCCTCGGACGGTGGGCAACTAATGAAAAACTGTTTTTT. This sequence encodes CASSLGRWATNEKLFF.

The CDR3 region has the DNA TGCGCCAGCAGAAGCACGGGGGAATACGAGCAGTACTTC. It yields the protein CASRSTGEYEQYF. The chain couples TRBV5-1 to TRBJ2-7; maybe TRBD2 (6 bases). Germline CDR1 SGHRS, CDR2 YFSETQ. CDR3 size: 13 residues. V dropped 5 bases and J dropped 4 bases, with 13 bases sitting between them.

V usage is TRBV3-1 and J usage is TRBJ2-2, with D possibly TRBD2 on 6 matching bases. Germline V CDR1 and CDR2: LGHDT, YNNKEL (reference sequence). CDR3 length: 14 residues. V was clipped by 3 bases and J by 4 bases, with 9 bases between them. CDR3 residues: CASSHVGGTGELFF. In DNA, the CDR3 is TGTGCCAGCAGCCATGTCGGGGGCACCGGGGAGCTGTTTTTT.

V gene TRBV11-3 combines with J gene TRBJ2-3; D is possibly TRBD1 (6 bases). V lost 5 bases to trimming and J lost 11 bases, with 20 bases between them. The CDR3 is 14 residues long. Germline V CDR1 and CDR2: SGHNT, YENEEA. The CDR3 bases are TGTGCCAGCAGCCAGGACAGAAAAGCCGACCTGCAGTATTTT. It is translated as CASSQDRKADLQYF.

This clonotype was recorded at least ten times. The chain recombines TRBV20-1 with TRBJ2-5, with 7 bases lining up with TRBD2. Per the germline V gene, CDR1 is DFQATT and CDR2 is SNEGSKA (reference sequence). The trim removed 6 bases at V and 2 bases at J, leaving 6 bases unmatched. This CDR3 has 13 amino acids. The DNA for the CDR3 is TGCAGTGCACTGCACGGGGGGCAAGAGACCCAGTACTTC. It specifies CSALHGGQETQYF.

The chain couples TRBV12-3 or TRBV12-4 to TRBJ2-5; possibly TRBD2 for D (5 bases). Trimming took off 1 base at V and 5 bases at J, with 8 bases between the two ends. This CDR3 is 13 amino acids long. CDR3 residues: CASSLVALETQYF. The CDR3 region has the DNA TGTGCCAGCAGTTTAGTAGCGCTGGAGACCCAGTACTTC.

This clonotype was detected only a few times. V and J are TRBV12-3 or TRBV12-4 and TRBJ2-4; D is unclear. The CDR3 covers 15 residues. The V end was cut by 5 bases, the J end by 8 bases, with 19 bases between. CDR3 region: CASSARADPHDIQYF. CDR3 bases: TGTGCCAGCAGTGCACGGGCAGACCCTCATGACATTCAGTACTTC.